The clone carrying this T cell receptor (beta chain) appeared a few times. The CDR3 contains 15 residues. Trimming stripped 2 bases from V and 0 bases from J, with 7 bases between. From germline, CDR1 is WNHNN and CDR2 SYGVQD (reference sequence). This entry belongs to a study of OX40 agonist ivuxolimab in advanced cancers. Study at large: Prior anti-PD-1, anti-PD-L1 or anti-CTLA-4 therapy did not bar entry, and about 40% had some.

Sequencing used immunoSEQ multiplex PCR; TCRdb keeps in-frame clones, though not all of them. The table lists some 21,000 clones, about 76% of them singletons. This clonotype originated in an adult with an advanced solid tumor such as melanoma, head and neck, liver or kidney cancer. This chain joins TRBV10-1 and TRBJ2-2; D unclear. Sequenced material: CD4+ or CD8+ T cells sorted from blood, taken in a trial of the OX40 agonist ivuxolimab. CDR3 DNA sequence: TGCGCCAGCAGTGAGCCGGGCGCGAACACCGGGGAGCTGTTTTTT. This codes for CASSEPGANTGELFF.